This TCR beta chain was identified in a study of identical twins. V shed 4 bases, J shed 5 bases, and the junction held 3 bases outside the gene matches. The CDR3 is 13 amino acids. The germline V gene has CDR1 ENHRY and CDR2 SYGVKD. A single record per CDR3 protein comes from TCRdb applying MiXCR to the 5' RACE reads. The repertoire has 400,000 to 600,000 distinct CDR3 sequences, about 20% of them found once; the top ten carry approximately 0.5%. These data are also associated with another study on yellow fever vaccine responses in identical twins.

This clonotype originated in a woman aged 18-35 years in good health. The chain links TRBV10-3 to TRBJ2-3, with 7 positions matching TRBD2. Sequenced material: CD4+ T cells sorted from blood. The CDR3 DNA is TGTGCCATCAGTGGGCTAGCGGAAGATACGCAGTATTTT. Protein sequence: CAISGLAEDTQYF.